This entry lists 14 T cell receptor beta chains sequenced from one sample in a study of T-cell reconstitution after alpha-beta-depleted transplantation in children. Molecular barcoding with unique molecular identifiers was used for the TCRbeta library. TCRdb reprocessed the PCR reads with MiXCR, giving one entry per CDR3 protein. The data hold tens of thousands of distinct CDR3 sequences, with around 18% observed a single time. This sample comprised PBMCs, mostly from graft donor cells, obtained 360 days after TCRalphabeta/CD19-depleted stem cell transplant. The receptor set was obtained from a male patient aged 2 to 9 who had a stem cell transplant for acute lymphoblastic leukemia, so the T cells may come from the graft donor.

The chain uses TRBV5-1 and TRBJ2-2; the match to TRBD2 covers 10 bases. The junction had 7 bases not matched to a gene; V was cut back by 3 bases and J by 5 bases. From germline, CDR1 is SGHRS and CDR2 YFSETQ. The CDR3 length is 16 residues. The CDR3 nucleotides read TGCGCCAGCAGCTCAGTAGCGGGAGGAAGGACCGGGGAGCTGTTTTTT. Translating gives CASSSVAGGRTGELFF.

The chain combines TRBV15 with TRBJ1-5; no reliable D call. CDR1 LNHNV and CDR2 YYDKDF come from the germline V gene (reference sequence). This CDR3 spans 16 amino acids. Trimming removed 0 bases from V and 3 bases from J, with 12 bases in between. CDR3: CATSRELGGSNQPQHF. CDR3 in DNA: TGTGCCACCAGCAGAGAGTTAGGCGGGTCCAATCAGCCCCAGCATTTT.

This clonotype came up a few times. The V call is TRBV28, the J call TRBJ1-4; weak D call: TRBD1 (5 bases). Germline loops: CDR1 MDHEN, CDR2 SYDVKM. The ends were cut back, 7 bases at V and 6 bases at J, with 12 bases in the middle. The CDR3 is 13 residues long. The CDR3 spells CASIPGRDEKLFF. For the CDR3, the DNA is TGTGCCAGCATCCCAGGGAGGGATGAAAAACTGTTTTTT.

This clonotype was seen more than once but under ten times. The CDR3 protein is CASSYSFPRGYHTEAFF. CDR3 bases: TGTGCCAGCAGTTACTCGTTCCCCAGGGGTTACCACACTGAAGCTTTCTTT. This chain joins TRBV6-5 and TRBJ1-1; tentatively, D is TRBD1 (6 bases). Germline lookup yields CDR1 MNHEY and CDR2 SVGAGI. The CDR3 runs to 17 residues. The V end lost 0 bases, the J end lost 3 bases, and 17 bases lay between the germline ends.

Concerning this clonotype: Germline is not matched at one junction end, which may reflect a read error. This rearrangement joins TRBV10-2 to TRBJ2-2; a weak D match, TRBD1 (6 bases). The CDR3 totals 15 residues. Germline V CDR1 and CDR2: WSHSY, SAAADI. The CDR3 protein is CASSDWGRNSGELFF. CDR3 bases: TGCGCCAGCAGTGACTGGGGGCGGAACTCCGGGGAGCTGTTTTTT.

This chain joins TRBV5-1 and TRBJ2-5, with D possibly being TRBD2 (7 bases). Germline values: CDR1 SGHRS, CDR2 YFSETQ. This CDR3 has 16 residues. The V end was cut by 1 base, the J end by 1 base, with 14 bases between. This chain's CDR3 is CASSLNRGGGQETQYF. Here the CDR3 DNA reads TGCGCCAGCAGCTTGAATAGGGGGGGTGGCCAAGAGACCCAGTACTTC.

This clonotype was seen ten or more times. The chain uses TRBV12-3 or TRBV12-4 and TRBJ2-2; D is unclear. This CDR3 comprises 12 residues. The V end lost 4 bases, the J end lost 3 bases, and 3 bases lay between the germline ends. CDR3 coding DNA: TGTGCCAGCAGTTCATACACCGGGGAGCTGTTTTTT. Its protein is CASSSYTGELFF.

This clonotype has at least ten counts. V usage is TRBV7-9 and J usage is TRBJ2-1, with 10 bases identical to TRBD2. The CDR3 extends over 15 amino acids. Trimming at V came to 7 bases and at J to 2 bases, leaving 5 bases not matched to a gene. Looked up from germline, CDR1 is SEHNR and CDR2 is FQNEAQ (reference sequence). The CDR3 reads CASNPSGRAYNEQFF. The DNA of the CDR3 is TGTGCCAGCAACCCAAGCGGGAGGGCCTACAATGAGCAGTTCTTC.

This clonotype was observed at least ten times. The chain has TRBV29-1 and TRBJ1-1; D is unclear. CDR1 and CDR2 from the germline V gene are SQVTM and ANQGSEA. The CDR3 length is 8 residues. Trimming removed 6 bases from V and 10 bases from J, with 6 bases in between. CDR3 nucleotide sequence: TGCAGCGTAATGGGAGCTTTCTTT. This translates into CSVMGAFF.

The chain employs TRBV5-6 and TRBJ1-1; D may be TRBD1 (6 bases). CDR1 and CDR2 from the germline V gene are SGHDT and YYEEEE. The V gene lost 4 bases and the J gene lost 0 bases, with 16 bases spanning the gap. The CDR3 runs 16 residues. The CDR3 loop reads CASSLLPGAMNTEAFF. The CDR3 DNA is TGTGCCAGCAGCCTTCTCCCAGGGGCTATGAACACTGAAGCTTTCTTT.

There are a few counts of this clonotype. The V and J genes are TRBV6-5 and TRBJ2-4; D is uncertain. The length of the CDR3 is 16 residues. The V gene lost 2 bases and the J gene lost 4 bases, with 15 bases spanning the gap. CDR1 and CDR2 from the germline V gene are MNHEY and SVGAGI. The CDR3 DNA sequence: TGTGCCAGCAGTTACAGTATATTTGGGGTAAAAAACATTCAGTACTTC. The encoded protein is CASSYSIFGVKNIQYF.

This clonotype occurred a few times. The genes are TRBV7-2 and TRBJ2-5; D might be TRBD1 (6 bases). CDR1 and CDR2 (germline): SGHTA, FQGNSA. The V and J ends lost 4 bases and 5 bases respectively, with 14 bases between them. This CDR3 contains 14 residues. The CDR3 coding sequence is TGTGCCAGCAGCTACAGGGTATTGGGGGAGACCCAGTACTTC. Translation gives CASSYRVLGETQYF.

This clonotype was seen repeatedly, ten times or more. The rearrangement joins TRBV5-1 to TRBJ2-1, with D perhaps TRBD2 (6 bases). Deletions cut 0 bases from V and 5 bases from J, with 9 bases between. Germline V gene data show CDR1 as SGHRS and CDR2 as YFSETQ. CDR3 length: 14 residues. The CDR3 here is CASSLAGDHNEQFF. The CDR3, as DNA: TGCGCCAGCAGCTTGGCGGGAGACCACAATGAGCAGTTCTTC. The full variable domain, completed using reference TRBV5-1 and TRBJ2-1, is KAGVTQTPRYLIKTRGQQVTLSCSPISGHRSVSWYQQTPGQGLQFLFEYFSETQRNKGNFPGRFSGRQFSNSRSEMNVSTLELGDSALYLCASSLAGDHNEQFFGPGTRLTVL.

The gene calls are TRBV6-1 and TRBJ2-7; D is possibly TRBD1 or TRBD2 (5 bases each). This CDR3 has 14 residues. Germline CDR1 MNHNS, CDR2 SASEGT. V lost 7 bases, J lost 3 bases, and 16 bases lay in between. DNA of the CDR3: TGTGCCAGCACCCCGAGGGGCAGATACTACGAGCAGTACTTC. It codes for CASTPRGRYYEQYF.